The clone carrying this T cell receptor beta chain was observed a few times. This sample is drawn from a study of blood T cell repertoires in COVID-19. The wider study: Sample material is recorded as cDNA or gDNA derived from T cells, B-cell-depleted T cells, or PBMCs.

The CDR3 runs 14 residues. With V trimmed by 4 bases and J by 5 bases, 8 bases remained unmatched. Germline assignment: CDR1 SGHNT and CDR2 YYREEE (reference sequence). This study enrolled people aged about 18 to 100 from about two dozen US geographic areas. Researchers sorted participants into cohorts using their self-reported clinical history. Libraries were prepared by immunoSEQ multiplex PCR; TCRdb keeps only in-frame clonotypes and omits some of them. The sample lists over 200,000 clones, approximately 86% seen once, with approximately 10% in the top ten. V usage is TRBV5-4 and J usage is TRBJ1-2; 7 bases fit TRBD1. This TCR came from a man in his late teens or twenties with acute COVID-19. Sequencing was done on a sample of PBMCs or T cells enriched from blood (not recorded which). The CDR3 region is CASSISGTVYGYTF. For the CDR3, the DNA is TGTGCCAGCAGCATATCCGGGACAGTTTATGGCTACACCTTC.